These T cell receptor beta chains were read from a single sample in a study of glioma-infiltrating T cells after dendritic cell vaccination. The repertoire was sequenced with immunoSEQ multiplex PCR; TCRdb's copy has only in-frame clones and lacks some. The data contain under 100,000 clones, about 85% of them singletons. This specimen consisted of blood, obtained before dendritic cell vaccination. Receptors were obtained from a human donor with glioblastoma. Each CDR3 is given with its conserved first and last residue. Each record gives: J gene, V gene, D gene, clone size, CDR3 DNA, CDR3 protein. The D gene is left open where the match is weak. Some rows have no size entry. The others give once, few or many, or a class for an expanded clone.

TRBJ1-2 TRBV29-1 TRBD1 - TGCAGCGCTGGACAGGGGAACGGCTACACCTTC CSAGQGNGYTF
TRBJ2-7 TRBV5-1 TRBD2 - TGCGCCAGCAGCTCCGTTAGCGGGAGTTACGAGCAGTACTTC CASSSVSGSYEQYF
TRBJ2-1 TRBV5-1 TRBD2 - TGCGCCAGCAGCTTCTCACTAGCGGGGGGCAACAATGAGCAGTTCTTC CASSFSLAGGNNEQFF
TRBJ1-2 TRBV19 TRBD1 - TGTGCCAGTAGAGATCAGGGTCTGGGGACAGGGAGGGCGAGTGGCTACACCTTC CASRDQGLGTGRASGYTF
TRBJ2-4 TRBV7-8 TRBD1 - TGTGCCAGCAGCTTGGACAGGGCGAACATTCAGTACTTC CASSLDRANIQYF
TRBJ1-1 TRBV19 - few TGTGCCAGTAGTACCGACAGAAAGAACACTGAAGCTTTCTTT CASSTDRKNTEAFF
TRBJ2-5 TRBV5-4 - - TGTGCCAGCAGCTTGGGACAGACTCAAGAGACCCAGTACTTC CASSLGQTQETQYF
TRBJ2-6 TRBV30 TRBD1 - TGTGCCTGGAGGGACAGGGGGAGGTCTGGGGCCAACGTCCTGACTTTC CAWRDRGRSGANVLTF
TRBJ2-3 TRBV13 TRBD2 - TGTGCCAGCAGCTTGCGGACTAGCGGGAGGGATACGCAGTATTTT CASSLRTSGRDTQYF
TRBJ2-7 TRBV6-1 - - TGTGCCAGCAGTGAAGCGCAGGGCTGGGGCTCCTACGAGCAGTACTTC CASSEAQGWGSYEQYF
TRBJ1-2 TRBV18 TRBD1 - TGTGCCAGCTCACCACCGGAAGGGGGCGGTTATGGCTACACCTTC CASSPPEGGGYGYTF
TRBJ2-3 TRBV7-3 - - TGTGCCAGCAGCGGCAGGGCAGATACGCAGTATTTT CASSGRADTQYF